This T cell receptor (beta chain) was identified during a study of monozygotic twins with cystic fibrosis. Study results and caveats: Monozygotic CF twin pairs shared significantly more nucleotide-identical clonotypes than unrelated CF individuals did. Clonality was generally low (median around 0.009), higher in the most severe patients. In 13 of 16 pairs, V gene usage was closest to the co-twin's.

TCRdb's copy holds only in-frame clones and misses some; the assay was immunoSEQ multiplex PCR. The sample lists fewer than 20,000 clones; 97% were seen once. Of note for this clone: The target antigen is unknown.

The sequence came from a woman in her twenties or thirties with cystic fibrosis. Material: blood.

The DNA for the CDR3 is TGTGCCAGCAGTTACTCGGGACCTAGCTCTGGAAACACCATATATTTT. Protein sequence: CASSYSGPSSGNTIYF. The chain links TRBV6-5 to TRBJ1-3; D might be TRBD1 (5 bases). Trimming removed 0 bases at V and 0 bases at J, with 9 bases between. The CDR3 consists of 16 residues. Germline assignment: CDR1 MNHEY and CDR2 SVGAGI.